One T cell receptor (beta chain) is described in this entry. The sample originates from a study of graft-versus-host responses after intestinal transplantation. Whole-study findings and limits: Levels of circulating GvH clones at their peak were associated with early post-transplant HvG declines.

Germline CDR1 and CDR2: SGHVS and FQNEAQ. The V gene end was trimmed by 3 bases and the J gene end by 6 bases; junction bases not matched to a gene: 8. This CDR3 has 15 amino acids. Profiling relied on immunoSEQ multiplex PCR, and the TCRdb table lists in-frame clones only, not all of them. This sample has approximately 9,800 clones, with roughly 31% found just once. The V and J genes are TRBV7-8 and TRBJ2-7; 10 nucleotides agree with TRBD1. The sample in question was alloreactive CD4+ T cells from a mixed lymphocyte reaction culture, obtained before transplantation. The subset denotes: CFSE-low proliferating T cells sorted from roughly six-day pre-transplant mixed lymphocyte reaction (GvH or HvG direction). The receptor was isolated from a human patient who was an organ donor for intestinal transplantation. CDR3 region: CASSFGRTGGAEQYF. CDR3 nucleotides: TGTGCCAGCAGCTTCGGCAGGACAGGGGGGGCCGAGCAGTACTTC.